These 18 T cell receptor beta chains came from one sample sequenced in a study of cytomegalovirus exposure and HLA in healthy donors. 60 Vbeta and 13 Jbeta primers were used in PCR. The table came from immunoSEQ multiplex PCR; TCRdb's copy has only in-frame clones and leaves some out. The profile covers roughly 130,000 clones, with around 8.5% appearing a single time and 5.5% taken by the ten largest. Sequenced material: PBMCs. The receptor source for this set is a man aged 35 to 55 in good health and CMV-seronegative.

This clone was seen once. The chain has TRBV5-1 and TRBJ2-1; D remains unclear. Germline loops: CDR1 SGHRS, CDR2 YFSETQ. V shed 2 bases and J shed 2 bases, with 11 bases lying between them. This CDR3 comprises 15 residues. CDR3 protein: CASSFEVGTYNEQFF. The CDR3 DNA follows: TGCGCCAGCAGCTTCGAGGTAGGAACCTACAATGAGCAGTTCTTC.

This clone came up a few times. V gene TRBV11-2 combines with J gene TRBJ1-1; 9 bases match TRBD1. Germline assignment: CDR1 SGHAT and CDR2 FQNNGV. This CDR3 comprises 17 residues. V was pared by 4 bases and J by 2 bases, with 11 bases of the junction left unmatched. The DNA of the CDR3 is TGTGCCAGCAGCTCTAACCTACAGGGGGCAATCAACACTGAAGCTTTCTTT. This codes for CASSSNLQGAINTEAFF.

The V call is TRBV4-2, the J call TRBJ2-2; tentatively, D is TRBD2 (6 bases). The V end lost 0 bases, the J end lost 2 bases, and 16 bases lay between the germline ends. CDR3 size: 18 residues. The germline gives CDR1 LGHNA, CDR2 YNFKEQ. The chain's CDR3 is CASSQEELAGGNTGELFF. The CDR3 region has the DNA TGTGCCAGCAGCCAAGAAGAACTAGCTGGGGGTAACACCGGGGAGCTGTTTTTT.

This chain connects TRBV6-5 to TRBJ1-5; 7 bases agree with TRBD1. Germline values: CDR1 MNHEY, CDR2 SVGAGI. The V and J ends lost 4 bases and 3 bases, in that order; junction bases with no gene match: 6. The CDR3 length is 15 residues. CDR3 nucleotides: TGTGCCAGCAGTTCCCAGGGGGACGACAATCAGCCCCAGCATTTT. This sequence encodes CASSSQGDDNQPQHF.

This clone appeared a few times. This sequence joins TRBV19 and TRBJ1-2; 9 bases match TRBD1. This CDR3 region has 15 residues. The V and J ends lost 7 bases and 3 bases, in that order; junction bases with no gene match: 9. Germline CDR1 is LNHDA and CDR2 is SQIVND (reference sequence). The CDR3 sequence: CASNAPGQGDYGYTF. The CDR3 DNA reads as TGTGCCAGTAACGCTCCGGGACAGGGAGACTATGGCTACACCTTC.

The genes are TRBV7-2 and TRBJ2-7; 7 nucleotides match TRBD1. CDR1 is SGHTA and CDR2 is FQGNSA in the germline V gene. CDR3 length: 15 amino acids. Trimming took 2 bases from V and 0 from J; bases not matched to a gene: 4. CDR3 sequence: CASSLQGVFSYEQYF. The CDR3 nucleotides are TGTGCCAGCAGCTTACAGGGGGTATTCTCCTACGAGCAGTACTTC.

The rearrangement joins TRBV5-6 to TRBJ2-7; 9 nucleotides agree with TRBD1. V lost 5 bases and J lost 0; bases outside the gene matches: 6. The CDR3 has 15 residues. Germline-derived CDR1 and CDR2 are SGHDT and YYEEEE. In nucleotides, the CDR3 is TGTGCCAGCAGTCCCCGGGACAGGGACTCCTACGAGCAGTACTTC. Amino acid sequence: CASSPRDRDSYEQYF. Filled out from reference TRBV5-6 and TRBJ2-7, the complete variable domain reads DAGVTQSPTHLIKTRGQQVTLRCSPKSGHDTVSWYQQALGQGPQFIFQYYEEEERQRGNFPDRFSGHQFPNYSSELNVNALLLGDSALYLCASSPRDRDSYEQYFGPGTRLTVT.

This sequence joins TRBV9 and TRBJ2-6; maybe TRBD2 (7 bases). Germline V CDR1 and CDR2: SGDLS, YYNGEE. The CDR3 length is 16 residues. V gave up 1 base and J gave up 2 bases, with 10 bases separating them. The CDR3 loop reads CASSVPGGPGANVLTF. DNA of the CDR3: TGTGCCAGCAGCGTACCCGGGGGGCCTGGGGCCAACGTCCTGACTTTC.

The V and J genes are TRBV6-4 and TRBJ1-2; maybe TRBD1 (5 bases). With 0 bases removed from V and 7 bases from J, the gap between germline ends came to 12 bases. Germline V gene data show CDR1 as MRHNA and CDR2 as SNTAGT. There are 14 residues in the CDR3. The CDR3 bases are TGTGCCAGCAGTGACTCGAGGCAGGGCCCTGGCTACACCTTC. Translation gives CASSDSRQGPGYTF.

In the case of this clone: The junction departs from the called germline gene at one end, perhaps through a read error. The chain employs TRBV19 and TRBJ1-5, with 9 bases identical to TRBD1. Germline lookup yields CDR1 LNHDA and CDR2 SQIVND (reference sequence). The CDR3 runs to 16 residues. CDR3 DNA sequence: TGTGCCAGTAGTATGGGCGACAGGGGGTTGGCTCAGCCCCGGCATTTT. It codes for CASSMGDRGLAQPRHF.

This clone has only a few counts. V is TRBV4-1 and J is TRBJ2-7, with TRBD2 as a possible D gene (5 bases). The V end lost 1 base, the J end lost 7 bases, and 17 bases lay between the germline ends. The CDR3 spans 15 residues. The germline V gene encodes CDR1 MGHRA and CDR2 YSYEKL. The CDR3 DNA sequence: TGCGCCAGCAGCCAAGCACCCGGGAATCGTTGGGAGCAGTACTTC. Translation: CASSQAPGNRWEQYF.

There are a few counts of this clone. The chain combines TRBV6-6 with TRBJ2-3; 11 nucleotides agree with TRBD1. The germline gives CDR1 MNHNY, CDR2 SVGAGI (reference sequence). The CDR3 spans 16 residues. V trimming: 5 bases; J trimming: 2 bases; junction bases outside the gene matches: 6. CDR3 DNA sequence: TGTGCCAGCAGTAAGGACAGGGGGCCTTCCACAGATACGCAGTATTTT. Translated: CASSKDRGPSTDTQYF.

This chain joins TRBV11-2 and TRBJ2-3; D remains unclear. V was trimmed by 4 bases and J by 6 bases, leaving 8 bases between them. Germline loops: CDR1 SGHAT, CDR2 FQNNGV. This CDR3 contains 12 residues. The CDR3: CASSWRGDTQYF. In nucleotides, the CDR3 is TGTGCCAGCAGCTGGCGAGGCGATACGCAGTATTTT.

This clone was counted only a few times. The CDR3 here is CASSLAPSGGPDTQYF. The CDR3 DNA sequence: TGTGCCAGCAGCTTAGCCCCTAGCGGGGGCCCAGATACGCAGTATTTT. The rearrangement uses TRBV7-9 and TRBJ2-3, with 10 bases that match TRBD2. With V trimmed by 0 bases and J by 4 bases, 4 bases remained unmatched. Germline V gives CDR1 SEHNR, CDR2 FQNEAQ (reference sequence). This CDR3 has 16 amino acids.

This clone was detected only a few times. J is TRBJ2-1 and V is TRBV6-6; TRBD1 might be the D (6 bases). CDR1 is MNHNY and CDR2 is SVGAGI in the germline V gene (reference sequence). Trimming left V 1 base short and J 6 bases short, with 13 bases between. CDR3 length: 15 amino acids. The CDR3 nucleotides are TGTGCCAGCAGTTACTTTATAGGGGGAGTCAATGAGCAGTTCTTC. As protein: CASSYFIGGVNEQFF.

This sequence joins TRBV9 and TRBJ1-4; 7 bases line up with TRBD1. Looked up from germline, CDR1 is SGDLS and CDR2 is YYNGEE. The CDR3 length is 15 residues. J gave up 4 bases and V 4 bases, and 7 bases lay outside the gene matches. The CDR3 protein is CASSKGTAYNEKLFF. The CDR3 bases are TGTGCCAGCAGCAAGGGGACAGCTTATAATGAAAAACTGTTTTTT. The whole variable domain, remainder taken from reference TRBV9 and TRBJ1-4, is DSGVTQTPKHLITATGQRVTLRCSPRSGDLSVYWYQQSLDQGLQFLIQYYNGEERAKGNILERFSAQQFPDLHSELNLSSLELGDSALYFCASSKGTAYNEKLFFGSGTQLSVL.

In its sample, this clone was seen a few times. The CDR3: CASSLYGQNTEAFF. CDR3 nucleotides: TGTGCCAGCAGCTTATATGGACAGAACACTGAAGCTTTCTTT. This chain joins TRBV11-1 and TRBJ1-1; possible D gene TRBD1, 5 bases. V lost 2 bases and J lost 1, with 8 bases in between. CDR1 is SGHAT and CDR2 is FQDESV in the germline V gene (reference sequence). CDR3 length: 14 amino acids.

This clone was counted only a few times. The chain is built from TRBV30 and TRBJ2-5; TRBD2 is a possible D gene (6 bases). In germline, CDR1 is GTSNPN, CDR2 SVGIG (reference sequence). The CDR3 consists of 12 residues. V was shortened by 7 bases and J by 4 bases, with 13 bases between the two germline ends. The chain's CDR3 is CASWRDLETQYF. In DNA form, the CDR3 reads TGTGCCTCCTGGAGGGATTTAGAGACCCAGTACTTC.